Below, 24 T cell receptor beta chains from the same sample are listed, as sequenced in a study of T-cell memory formation after mild COVID-19. TCRdb used MiXCR to reprocess the 5' RACE reads, holding one entry per CDR3 protein. The sample contains 470,000 or so distinct CDR3 sequences, about a sixth of which appear only once. The sequenced material came from PBMCs or a T cell subset sorted from them (not recorded which). The receptors were gathered from a man between 18 and 35 years old who had mild COVID-19 (a few samples of this study predate the infection). Cell type and time point are not known.

V gene TRBV19 combines with J gene TRBJ1-1; the match to TRBD1 covers 10 bases. CDR1 and CDR2 (germline): LNHDA, SQIVND (reference sequence). After removal of 2 bases from V and 1 base from J, the junction contained 4 bases not matched to a gene. CDR3 length equals 16 residues. CDR3 region: CASSIWTGGKNTEAFF. CDR3 DNA sequence: TGTGCCAGTAGTATATGGACAGGGGGGAAGAACACTGAAGCTTTCTTT.

The genes are TRBV6-5 and TRBJ2-7, with 11 nucleotides matching TRBD1. This CDR3 spans 15 amino acids. V lost 2 bases, J lost 4 bases, and 4 bases stayed unmatched. CDR1 MNHEY and CDR2 SVGAGI come from the germline V gene. Here the CDR3 reads CASSYDGTGGYEQYF. CDR3 DNA: TGTGCCAGCAGTTACGACGGGACAGGGGGTTACGAGCAGTACTTC.

This clonotype has more than one count but fewer than ten. The chain has TRBV7-9 and TRBJ2-3, with 11 bases that match TRBD1. The CDR3 is made up of 16 amino acids. Trimming at V came to 5 bases and at J to 3 bases, leaving 7 bases not matched to a gene. Germline V lookup: CDR1 SEHNR, CDR2 FQNEAQ (reference sequence). The CDR3, as DNA: TGTGCCAGCAGCCCTTCGGACAGGGGGCGTACAGATACGCAGTATTTT. Translating gives CASSPSDRGRTDTQYF.

This clonotype occurred once. This sequence joins TRBV5-8 and TRBJ2-1; no clear D. The CDR3 is 15 residues long. CDR1 and CDR2 from the germline V gene are SGHTS and YDEGEE. V was shortened by 2 bases and J by 8 bases, with 17 bases between the two germline ends. The CDR3 DNA reads as TGTGCCAGCAGCTTAGGTCTTTCTGTGGTGGATGAGCAGTTCTTC. Protein: CASSLGLSVVDEQFF.

The V call is TRBV20-1, the J call TRBJ2-2; D is uncertain. The CDR3 is 13 amino acids. CDR1 is DFQATT and CDR2 is SNEGSKA in the germline V gene (reference sequence). The V gene lost 3 bases and the J gene lost 4 bases, with 9 bases spanning the gap. The chain's CDR3 is CSASSDRTGELFF. The CDR3 region has the DNA TGCAGTGCTAGTTCGGACCGCACCGGGGAGCTGTTTTTT.

This clonotype was seen only a few times. The chain has TRBV10-1 and TRBJ2-7, with a possible D match to TRBD1 (5 bases). V was cut by 0 bases and J by 3 bases, with 9 bases left in between. Germline V gene data show CDR1 as WNHNN and CDR2 as SYGVQD (reference sequence). CDR3 size: 14 residues. Here the CDR3 DNA reads TGCGCCAGCAGTGAGTCAACAGGCGGCTACGAGCAGTACTTC. Translating gives CASSESTGGYEQYF.

This clonotype has more than one count but fewer than ten. The rearrangement joins TRBV6-5 to TRBJ1-6, with TRBD1 matching 9 bases. CDR1 is MNHEY, CDR2 SVGAGI, per germline. With V trimmed by 2 bases and J by 9 bases, 5 bases remained unmatched. This CDR3 has 15 amino acids. The CDR3 loop reads CASSYPGTGRSPLHF. The CDR3 DNA reads TGTGCCAGCAGTTACCCCGGGACAGGGCGTTCACCCCTCCACTTT.

This chain uses TRBV4-1 with TRBJ2-5; perhaps TRBD2 as D (6 bases). Germline CDR1 and CDR2: MGHRA and YSYEKL. V lost 0 bases to trimming and J lost 5 bases, with 13 bases between them. This CDR3 spans 15 amino acids. Here the CDR3 reads CASSQDTGLPETQYF. The CDR3 region has the DNA TGCGCCAGCAGCCAAGATACGGGACTCCCGGAGACCCAGTACTTC.

The chain uses TRBV5-1 and TRBJ2-5; no clear D gene. Germline V lookup: CDR1 SGHRS, CDR2 YFSETQ. CDR3 length: 15 residues. The V and J ends lost 0 bases and 5 bases respectively, with 14 bases between them. The DNA for the CDR3 is TGCGCCAGCAGCTTGGTTACGAGAGAGACGGAGACCCAGTACTTC. This gives the protein CASSLVTRETETQYF.

This clonotype was found a few times. J is TRBJ2-7 and V is TRBV20-1; D is undetermined. This CDR3 has 13 residues. Per germline, CDR1 DFQATT and CDR2 SNEGSKA (reference sequence). The germline V and J ends were trimmed by 4 bases and 4 bases, with 14 bases remaining between them. The CDR3 here is CSANFEIKYEQYV. CDR3 sequence (DNA): TGCAGTGCTAATTTTGAGATTAAATACGAGCAGTACGTC.

This clonotype was counted only a few times. V and J are TRBV6-6 and TRBJ2-7; D gene unclear. With 0 bases removed from V and 10 bases from J, the gap between germline ends came to 31 bases. The V gene's germline CDR1 is MNHNY and CDR2 SVGAGI (reference sequence). The CDR3 spans 19 residues. Here the CDR3 reads CASSYSYEAPRVPNLHQYV. CDR3 in DNA: TGTGCCAGCAGTTACTCGTATGAAGCCCCCCGCGTACCTAACCTCCACCAGTACGTC.

This clonotype was counted a few times. This chain joins TRBV28 and TRBJ1-2, with TRBD1 matching 8 bases. Germline V gene lookup returns CDR1 MDHEN and CDR2 SYDVKM. This CDR3 has 15 residues. The J segment lost 5 bases and the V segment lost 5 bases, leaving 10 bases of the junction unmatched. CDR3 amino acids: CASSLPTGEGYGYTF. The CDR3 nucleotides are TGTGCCAGCAGTCTACCGACAGGGGAGGGGTATGGCTACACCTTC.

This clonotype was observed many times. This sequence joins TRBV7-2 and TRBJ1-1; D may be TRBD1 (5 bases). The germline CDR1 and CDR2 sequences are SGHTA and FQGNSA. This CDR3 has 14 amino acids. Trimming stripped 5 bases from V and 3 bases from J, with 13 bases between. CDR3 bases: TGTGCCAGCAGCCCGTCAGGGTGGGACACTGAAGCTTTCTTT. Translation: CASSPSGWDTEAFF.

This chain uses TRBV12-3 or TRBV12-4 with TRBJ2-3, with 8 bases aligning to TRBD2. V gave up 6 bases and J gave up 7 bases; unmatched junction bases: 6. The CDR3 length is 13 residues. The CDR3 region has the DNA TGTGCCAGCAGCCCGGGACTAGATAATACGCAGTATTTT. This gives the protein CASSPGLDNTQYF.

The V call is TRBV30, the J call TRBJ1-4; TRBD1 aligns across 9 bases. This CDR3 region has 14 residues. Germline CDR1 GTSNPN, CDR2 SVGIG (reference sequence). Unmatched junction bases numbered 4, after V lost 1 base and J lost 7 bases. The CDR3 here is CAWSAGTGTEKLFF. CDR3 nucleotides: TGTGCCTGGAGTGCCGGGACAGGGACTGAAAAACTGTTTTTT.

This chain uses TRBV6-2 or TRBV6-3 with TRBJ2-7, with 8 positions matching TRBD1. Germline trimming cut 6 bases from V and 2 bases from J; bases unmatched to any gene: 9. Per the germline V gene, CDR1 is MNHEY and CDR2 is SVGEGT. This CDR3 region has 15 residues. The CDR3 DNA follows: TGTGCCAGCAGCTTTAGAGGACAGGGAACCTACGAGCAGTACGTC. Its protein is CASSFRGQGTYEQYV.

Ten or more counts support this clonotype. The V gene is TRBV20-1, the J gene TRBJ1-6, with a weak D call TRBD1 (5 bases). The germline V gene has CDR1 DFQATT and CDR2 SNEGSKA (reference sequence). The ends were cut back, 4 bases at V and 0 bases at J, with 7 bases in the middle. The CDR3 runs 14 residues. This chain's CDR3 is CSAKGPSYNSPLHF. The CDR3 region has the DNA TGCAGTGCTAAGGGGCCCTCCTATAATTCACCCCTCCACTTT.

The chain combines TRBV5-1 with TRBJ2-2; 10 bases are a match to TRBD2. V shed 0 bases, J shed 0 bases, and the junction held 8 bases outside the gene matches. Germline CDR1 reads SGHRS; CDR2 reads YFSETQ. CDR3 length: 19 residues. In DNA, the CDR3 is TGCGCCAGCAGCTTGGCCCGAGCTAGCGGGGGCCCGAACACCGGGGAGCTGTTTTTT. Translated: CASSLARASGGPNTGELFF.

The V gene is TRBV15, the J gene TRBJ2-5; 8 nucleotides align to TRBD1. This CDR3 region has 17 residues. The ends lost 1 base at V and 3 bases at J; junction bases unmatched: 10. Germline loops: CDR1 LNHNV, CDR2 YYDKDF (reference sequence). This CDR3 is CATSRGASSGGEETQYF. CDR3 DNA sequence: TGTGCCACCAGCAGAGGAGCTTCCTCAGGGGGCGAAGAGACCCAGTACTTC.

Written as DNA, the CDR3 is TGTGCCAGCAGCCCACAGGGATTTAACAATGAGCAGTTCTTC. It yields the protein CASSPQGFNNEQFF. The chain carries TRBV3-1 and TRBJ2-1; D perhaps matches TRBD1 (6 bases). The CDR3 extends over 14 amino acids. The germline V gene has CDR1 LGHDT and CDR2 YNNKEL (reference sequence). The V and J ends lost 4 bases and 5 bases respectively, with 12 bases between them.

This chain uses TRBV4-1 with TRBJ2-7; D uncertain. The CDR3 is 15 residues long. V gave up 0 bases and J gave up 3 bases, with 12 bases separating them. Germline CDR1 reads MGHRA; CDR2 reads YSYEKL. The DNA for the CDR3 is TGCGCCAGCAGCCAAGAACGGAACCGGCTCTACGAGCAGTACGTC. It specifies CASSQERNRLYEQYV.

This clonotype was seen a few times. The chain joins TRBV5-1 to TRBJ1-1; D call uncertain. This CDR3 has 13 amino acids. V lost 0 bases and J 6 bases, leaving 9 bases between the germline ends. Looked up from germline, CDR1 is SGHRS and CDR2 is YFSETQ. CDR3 in amino acids: CASSLDVGPEAFF. The DNA for the CDR3 is TGCGCCAGCAGCTTGGATGTAGGGCCTGAAGCTTTCTTT.

In its sample, this clonotype was seen a few times. This rearrangement joins TRBV7-2 to TRBJ2-2; TRBD2 matches at 7 bases. This CDR3 spans 16 amino acids. Germline CDR1 SGHTA, CDR2 FQGNSA. The trim removed 1 base at V and 8 bases at J, leaving 10 bases unmatched. CDR3 in amino acids: CASSLDSGGFRGELFF. CDR3 in DNA: TGTGCCAGCAGCTTAGATTCGGGGGGATTCCGAGGGGAGCTGTTTTTT.

This chain uses TRBV30 with TRBJ2-5; TRBD2 agrees at 7 bases. From germline, CDR1 is GTSNPN and CDR2 SVGIG (reference sequence). Unmatched junction bases numbered 4, after V lost 2 bases and J lost 4 bases. The CDR3 totals 13 residues. CDR3 sequence: CAWSLGGTETQYF. In DNA, the CDR3 is TGTGCCTGGAGTTTGGGGGGGACAGAGACCCAGTACTTC.